This is a list of T cell receptor beta chains from one sample in a study of Ad26.COV2.S vaccination and SARS-CoV-2 variants. Assay: immunoSEQ multiplex PCR; the TCRdb copy retains only in-frame clones and omits some. The table has around 140,000 clones, approximately 90% seen once. The sample consisted of peripheral blood, taken after recovery from COVID-19. These receptors all come from a human donor who had recovered from COVID-19. CDR3s include the opening cysteine and the closing phenylalanine or tryptophan. The D gene is left open where the match is weak. Rows give clone size only sometimes, using once, few, many, or a class for an expanded clone.

j_call d_call cdr3_length clone_size v_call cdr3_nt cdr3_aa
TRBJ1-2 . 12 . TRBV29-1 TGCAGCGTTGACTCCCCGATCTATGGCTACACCTTC CSVDSPIYGYTF
TRBJ2-7 TRBD1 13 . TRBV5-1 TGCGCCAGCAGCGACAGGGGTCGGTCCGAGCAGTACTTC CASSDRGRSEQYF
TRBJ2-1 TRBD1 15 . TRBV11-2 TGTGCCAGCAGCTTCCCCGGGACAGGGCTCACTGAGCAGTTCTTC CASSFPGTGLTEQFF
TRBJ1-4 . 15 . TRBV13 TGTGCCAGCAGCTTAATGCGGGGAGTCGGTGAAAAACTGTTTTTT CASSLMRGVGEKLFF
TRBJ1-1 . 15 . TRBV28 TGTGCCAGCAGTCTCCGGACAGTCGGAAGCACTGAAGCTTTCTTT CASSLRTVGSTEAFF
TRBJ2-2 . 14 . TRBV9 TGTGCCAGCAGCGCCGGACAGTACACCGGGGAGCTGTTTTTT CASSAGQYTGELFF
TRBJ1-2 . 12 few TRBV6-6 TGTGCCAGCAGTTACCCACCGGGGGGCTACACCTTC CASSYPPGGYTF
TRBJ2-5 TRBD2 17 . TRBV6-2/TRBV6-3 TGTGCCAGCAGTTACGGACTAGCGGGGGGGAAAAAAGAGACCCAGTACTTC CASSYGLAGGKKETQYF
TRBJ1-2 . 16 . TRBV25-1 TGTGCCAGCAGTGATACGGCAGCCCAGAGGGACTATGGCTACACCTTC CASSDTAAQRDYGYTF
TRBJ2-7 . 14 once TRBV28 TGTGCCAGCAGTTTTGGGGGGTCCCCCTACGAGCAGTACTTC CASSFGGSPYEQYF